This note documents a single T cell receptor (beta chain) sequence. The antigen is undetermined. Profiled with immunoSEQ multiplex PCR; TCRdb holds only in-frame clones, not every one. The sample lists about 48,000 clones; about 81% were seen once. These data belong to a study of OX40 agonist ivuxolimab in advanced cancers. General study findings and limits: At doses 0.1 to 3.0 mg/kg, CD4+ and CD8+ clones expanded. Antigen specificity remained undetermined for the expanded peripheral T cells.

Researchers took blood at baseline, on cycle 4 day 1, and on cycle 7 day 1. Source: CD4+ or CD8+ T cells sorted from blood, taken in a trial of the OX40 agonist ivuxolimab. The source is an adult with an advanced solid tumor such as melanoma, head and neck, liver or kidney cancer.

CDR3 loop: CASNRDGSAGELFF. CDR3 DNA sequence: TGCGCCAGCAACCGGGACGGAAGTGCCGGGGAGCTGTTTTTT. The gene calls are TRBV5-1 and TRBJ2-2, with D perhaps given as TRBD1 or TRBD2 (5 bases each). Per germline, CDR1 SGHRS and CDR2 YFSETQ. Between the trimmed V and J ends, which lost 6 bases and 6 bases, there was a span of 15 bases. This CDR3 spans 14 amino acids.